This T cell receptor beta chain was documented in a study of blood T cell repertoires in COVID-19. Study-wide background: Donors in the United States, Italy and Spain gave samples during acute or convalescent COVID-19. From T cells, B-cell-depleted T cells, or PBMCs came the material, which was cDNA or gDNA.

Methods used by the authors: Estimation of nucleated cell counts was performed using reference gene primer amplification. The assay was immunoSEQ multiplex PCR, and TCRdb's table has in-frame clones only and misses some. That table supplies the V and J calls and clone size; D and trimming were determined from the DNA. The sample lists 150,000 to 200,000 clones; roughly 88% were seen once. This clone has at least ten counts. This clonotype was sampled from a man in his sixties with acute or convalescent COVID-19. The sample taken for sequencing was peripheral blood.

The CDR3 DNA reads as TGTGCCAGCAGCCTGGGGGTCGGGACAGGGACGTACGAGCAGTACTTC. Residues: CASSLGVGTGTYEQYF. V usage is TRBV11-3 and J usage is TRBJ2-7; 9 bases are shared with TRBD1. V lost 5 bases, J lost 4 bases, and 12 bases stayed unmatched. Germline CDR1 SGHNT, CDR2 YENEEA. The CDR3 sequence is 16 residues long.